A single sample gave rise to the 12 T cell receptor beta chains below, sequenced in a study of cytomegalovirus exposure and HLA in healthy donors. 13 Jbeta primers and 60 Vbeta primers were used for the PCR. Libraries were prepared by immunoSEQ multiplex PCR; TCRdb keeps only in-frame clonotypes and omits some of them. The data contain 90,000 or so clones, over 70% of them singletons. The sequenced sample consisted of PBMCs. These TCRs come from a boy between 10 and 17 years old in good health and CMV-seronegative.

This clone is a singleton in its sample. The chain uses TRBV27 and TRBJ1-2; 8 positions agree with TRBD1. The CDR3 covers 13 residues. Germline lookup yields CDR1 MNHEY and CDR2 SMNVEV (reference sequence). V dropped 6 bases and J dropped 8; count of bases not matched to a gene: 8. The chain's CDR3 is CASSPGQGRGYTF. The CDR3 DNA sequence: TGTGCCAGCAGCCCTGGACAGGGCCGGGGCTACACCTTC.

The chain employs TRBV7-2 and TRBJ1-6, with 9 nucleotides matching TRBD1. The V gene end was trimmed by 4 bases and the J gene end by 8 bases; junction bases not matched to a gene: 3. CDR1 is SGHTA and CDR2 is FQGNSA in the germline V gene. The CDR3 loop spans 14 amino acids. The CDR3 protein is CASSWGQGYSPLHF. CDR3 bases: TGTGCCAGCAGCTGGGGACAGGGTTATTCACCCCTCCACTTT. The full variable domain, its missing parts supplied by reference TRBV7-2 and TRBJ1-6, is GAGVSQSPSNKVTEKGKDVELRCDPISGHTALYWYRQSLGQGLEFLIYFQGNSAPDKSGLPSDRFSAERTGGSVSTLTIQRTQQEDSAVYLCASSWGQGYSPLHFGNGTRLTVT.

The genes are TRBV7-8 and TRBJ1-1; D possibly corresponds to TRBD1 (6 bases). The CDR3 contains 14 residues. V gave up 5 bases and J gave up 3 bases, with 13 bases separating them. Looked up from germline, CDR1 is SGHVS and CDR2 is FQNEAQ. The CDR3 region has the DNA TGTGCCAGCAGCCTAAGGGGGAGAGACACTGAAGCTTTCTTT. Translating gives CASSLRGRDTEAFF. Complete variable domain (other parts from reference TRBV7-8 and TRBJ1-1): GAGVSQSPRYKVAKRGQDVALRCDPISGHVSLFWYQQALGQGPEFLTYFQNEAQLDKSGLPSDRFFAERPEGSVSTLKIQRTQQEDSAVYLCASSLRGRDTEAFFGQGTRLTVV.

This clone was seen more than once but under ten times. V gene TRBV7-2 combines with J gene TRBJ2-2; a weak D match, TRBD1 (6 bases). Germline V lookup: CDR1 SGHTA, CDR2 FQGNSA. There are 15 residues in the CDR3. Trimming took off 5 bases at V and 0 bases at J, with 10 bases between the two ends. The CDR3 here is CASSVTGTNTGELFF. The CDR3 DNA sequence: TGTGCCAGCAGCGTCACAGGGACGAACACCGGGGAGCTGTTTTTT.

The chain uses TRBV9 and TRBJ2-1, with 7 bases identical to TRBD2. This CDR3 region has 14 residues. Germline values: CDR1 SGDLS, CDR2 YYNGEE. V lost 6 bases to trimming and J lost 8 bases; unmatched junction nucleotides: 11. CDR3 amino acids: CASTSPLGGDEQFF. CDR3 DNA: TGTGCCAGCACCTCTCCCTTGGGAGGGGATGAGCAGTTCTTC. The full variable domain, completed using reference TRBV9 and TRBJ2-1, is DSGVTQTPKHLITATGQRVTLRCSPRSGDLSVYWYQQSLDQGLQFLIQYYNGEERAKGNILERFSAQQFPDLHSELNLSSLELGDSALYFCASTSPLGGDEQFFGPGTRLTVL.

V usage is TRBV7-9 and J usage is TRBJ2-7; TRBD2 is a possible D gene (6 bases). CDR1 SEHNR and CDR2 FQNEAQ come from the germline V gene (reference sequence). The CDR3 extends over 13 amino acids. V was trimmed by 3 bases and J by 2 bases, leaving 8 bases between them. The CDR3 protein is CASSLTGAYEQYF. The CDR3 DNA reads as TGTGCCAGCAGCTTGACGGGGGCCTACGAGCAGTACTTC.

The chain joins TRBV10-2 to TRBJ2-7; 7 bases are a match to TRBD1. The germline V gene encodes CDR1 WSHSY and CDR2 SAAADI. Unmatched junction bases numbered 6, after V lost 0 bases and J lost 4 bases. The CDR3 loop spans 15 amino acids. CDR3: CASSESRGLWYEQYF. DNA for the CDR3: TGCGCCAGCAGTGAGTCGAGGGGGCTATGGTACGAGCAGTACTTC.

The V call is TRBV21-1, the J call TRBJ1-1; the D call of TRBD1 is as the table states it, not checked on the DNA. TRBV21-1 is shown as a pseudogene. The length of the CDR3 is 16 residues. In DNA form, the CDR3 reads TGTGCCAGCACCCCACCTAAGGGGCAGGGGGCATCTGAAGCTTTCTTT. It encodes CASTPPKGQGASEAFF.

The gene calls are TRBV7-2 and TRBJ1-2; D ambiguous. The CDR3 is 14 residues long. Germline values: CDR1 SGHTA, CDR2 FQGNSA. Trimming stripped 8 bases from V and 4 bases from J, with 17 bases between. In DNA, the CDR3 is TGTGCCAGCCGCCCCCCCGACGGGAGCTATGGCTACACCTTC. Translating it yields CASRPPDGSYGYTF.

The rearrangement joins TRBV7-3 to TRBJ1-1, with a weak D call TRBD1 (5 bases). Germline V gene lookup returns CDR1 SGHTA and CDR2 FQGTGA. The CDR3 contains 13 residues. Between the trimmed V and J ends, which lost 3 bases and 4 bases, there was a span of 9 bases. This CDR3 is CASSLGRVTEAFF. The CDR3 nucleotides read TGTGCCAGCAGCTTGGGCAGGGTCACTGAAGCTTTCTTT.

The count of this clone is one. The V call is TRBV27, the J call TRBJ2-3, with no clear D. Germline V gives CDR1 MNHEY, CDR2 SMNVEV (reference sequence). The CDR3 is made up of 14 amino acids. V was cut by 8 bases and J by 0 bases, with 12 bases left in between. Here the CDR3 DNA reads TGTGCCAGCCGTTCTGCGAGGAGCACAGATACGCAGTATTTT. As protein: CASRSARSTDTQYF.

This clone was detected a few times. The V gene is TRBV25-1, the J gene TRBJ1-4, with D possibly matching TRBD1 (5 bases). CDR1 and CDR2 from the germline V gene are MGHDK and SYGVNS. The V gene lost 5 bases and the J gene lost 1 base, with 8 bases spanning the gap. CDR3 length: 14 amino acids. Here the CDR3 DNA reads TGTGCCAGCAGTACGGGACTAACTAATGAAAAACTGTTTTTT. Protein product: CASSTGLTNEKLFF.